The 12 T cell receptor beta chains presented below share a single source sample, sequenced in a study of T cell responses to AZD1222 COVID-19 vaccine (dated by TCRdb to 2020 to 2022). Interpreted using the paper, the time point label stands for: baseline before first vaccination. The library came from the immunoSEQ multiplex PCR assay. The source is immuneACCESS, and TCRdb retained only in-frame sequences with V and J called. Part of the clones is not carried over; for the studies checked, unresolved V genes explain less than half of this, and the remainder is unexplained. For this sample the table gives over 100,000 clones, of which 90% were detected only once. The top ten constitute 6.9% of the sample. Specimen: peripheral blood, collected on day 0 of AZD1222 vaccination. The receptors were gathered from an adult in good health.

The chain links TRBV6-1 to TRBJ1-3, with D unresolved. V lost 0 bases to trimming and J lost 4 bases, with 10 bases between them. Germline assignment: CDR1 MNHNS and CDR2 SASEGT. The CDR3 is 15 residues long. In nucleotides, the CDR3 is TGTGCCAGCAGTGAAGCGCAAGCAATCGGAAACACCATATATTTT. This encodes CASSEAQAIGNTIYF.

This chain links TRBV5-4 with TRBJ2-2, with 12 nucleotides matching TRBD2. The length of the CDR3 is 15 residues. Germline-derived CDR1 and CDR2 are SGHNT and YYREEE (reference sequence). J gave up 10 bases and V 1 base, and 5 bases lay outside the gene matches. Here the CDR3 DNA reads TGTGCCAGCAGCTTGAGGACTAGCGGGGCCACGGAGCTGTTTTTT. Its protein is CASSLRTSGATELFF.

As for this clone: Distinct nucleotide sequences in the sample also encode this CDR3. The chain couples TRBV6-2 or TRBV6-3 to TRBJ1-2, with 8 bases lining up with TRBD1. The germline CDR1 and CDR2 sequences are MNHEY and SVGEGT. This CDR3 has 15 residues. With 2 bases clipped from V and 0 bases from J, the junction kept 2 bases outside the gene matches. CDR3 DNA: TGTGCCAGCAGTTACCACAGGGGGTCTAACTATGGCTACACCTTC. Translating it yields CASSYHRGSNYGYTF.

The chain couples TRBV7-3 to TRBJ2-1; the match to TRBD2 covers 9 bases. Unmatched junction bases numbered 5, after V lost 3 bases and J lost 8 bases. The germline V gene has CDR1 SGHTA and CDR2 FQGTGA. This CDR3 contains 14 residues. The CDR3 DNA is TGTGCCAGCAGCTTTAGCGGGGGTCGAGATGAGCAGTTCTTC. Protein product: CASSFSGGRDEQFF.

The chain uses TRBV5-4 and TRBJ2-7, with 9 positions matching TRBD1. Unmatched junction bases numbered 6, after V lost 4 bases and J lost 7 bases. The CDR3 consists of 13 residues. Germline V gene data show CDR1 as SGHNT and CDR2 as YYREEE (reference sequence). CDR3 sequence reads: CASSAGTGREQYF. In DNA form, the CDR3 reads TGTGCCAGCAGCGCCGGGACAGGGCGGGAGCAGTACTTC.

For the CDR3, the DNA is TGTGCCTGGACCCCGGGACTTGGGAGTGAAAAACTGTTTTTT. Amino acids: CAWTPGLGSEKLFF. The chain is built from TRBV30 and TRBJ1-4, with a weak D call TRBD1 (5 bases). Germline assignment: CDR1 GTSNPN and CDR2 SVGIG (reference sequence). This CDR3 contains 14 residues. The germline V and J ends were trimmed by 4 bases and 7 bases, with 16 bases remaining between them.

The J gene is TRBJ1-4, the V gene TRBV4-1, with 8 bases fitting TRBD1. CDR1 is MGHRA, CDR2 YSYEKL, per germline. This CDR3 has 15 residues. With 5 bases clipped from V and 7 bases from J, the junction kept 9 bases outside the gene matches. The CDR3 protein is CASSDPDRGGEKLFF. The CDR3 nucleotides read TGCGCCAGCAGCGACCCCGACAGGGGAGGTGAAAAACTGTTTTTT.

This clone was recorded only once. The junction and the germline gene differ at one end; a read error may be behind it. The gene calls are TRBV25-1 and TRBJ1-1, with D tentatively TRBD1 (5 bases). From germline, CDR1 is MGHDK and CDR2 SYGVNS. The CDR3 has 15 amino acids. The CDR3 region is CASSELGDPNTEAFF. The CDR3 nucleotides are TGTGCCAGCAGCGAATTGGGGGATCCGAACACTGAAGCTTTCTTT.

The V call is TRBV28, the J call TRBJ1-1, with D unclear. The length of the CDR3 is 12 residues. Trimming took off 8 bases at V and 1 base at J, with 8 bases between the two ends. Germline V lookup: CDR1 MDHEN, CDR2 SYDVKM. Here the CDR3 DNA reads TGTGCCAGCTCCGAGCCGAACACTGAAGCTTTCTTT. Protein sequence: CASSEPNTEAFF.

Here the CDR3 reads CASGRGMNTEAFF. In nucleotides, the CDR3 is TGTGCCAGCGGCAGGGGTATGAACACTGAAGCTTTCTTT. The chain is built from TRBV7-3 and TRBJ1-1, with D possibly matching TRBD1 (6 bases). Germline values: CDR1 SGHTA, CDR2 FQGTGA. V was cut by 8 bases and J by 0 bases, with 10 bases left in between. The length of the CDR3 is 13 residues.

The chain combines TRBV30 with TRBJ1-2; the D is unclear. This CDR3 is built from 12 residues. The germline CDR1 and CDR2 sequences are GTSNPN and SVGIG (reference sequence). V was trimmed by 3 bases and J by 2 bases, leaving 7 bases between them. The CDR3 sequence is CAWSRRNYGYTF. CDR3 sequence (DNA): TGTGCCTGGAGCAGGAGAAACTATGGCTACACCTTC. The full variable domain, in which reference TRBV30 and TRBJ1-2 provide the parts outside the CDR3, is SQTIHQWPATLVQPVGSPLSLECTVEGTSNPNLYWYRQAAGRGLQLLFYSVGIGQISSEVPQNLSASRPQDRQFILSSKKLLLSDSGFYLCAWSRRNYGYTFGSGTRLTVV.

The rearrangement joins TRBV29-1 to TRBJ2-5; maybe TRBD2 (6 bases). Germline CDR1 SQVTM, CDR2 ANQGSEA. V was cut by 7 bases and J by 2 bases, with 20 bases left in between. The CDR3 is made up of 15 amino acids. The CDR3 loop is CSGAGTPQRQETQYF. CDR3 sequence (DNA): TGCAGCGGAGCTGGGACTCCCCAGAGGCAAGAGACCCAGTACTTC.